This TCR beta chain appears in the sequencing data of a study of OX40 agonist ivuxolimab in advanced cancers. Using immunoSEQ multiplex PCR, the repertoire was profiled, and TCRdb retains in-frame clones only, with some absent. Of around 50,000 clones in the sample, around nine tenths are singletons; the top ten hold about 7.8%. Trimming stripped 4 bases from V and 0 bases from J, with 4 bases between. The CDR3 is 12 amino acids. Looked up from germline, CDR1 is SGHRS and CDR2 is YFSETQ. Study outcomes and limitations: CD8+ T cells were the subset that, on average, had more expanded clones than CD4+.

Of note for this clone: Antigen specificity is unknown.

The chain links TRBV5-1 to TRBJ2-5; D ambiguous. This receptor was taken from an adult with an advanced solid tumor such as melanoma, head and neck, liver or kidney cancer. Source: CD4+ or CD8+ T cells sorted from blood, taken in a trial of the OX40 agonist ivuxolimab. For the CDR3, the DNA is TGCGCCAGCAGCGAGAACCAAGAGACCCAGTACTTC. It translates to CASSENQETQYF.